The 10 T cell receptor beta chains below come from one sample, sequenced in a study of blood T cell repertoires in COVID-19. Only in-frame clones appear in the TCRdb table, and some are missing; sequencing was by immunoSEQ multiplex PCR. The profile shows approximately 210,000 clones, approximately 84% of them singletons. The material sequenced was PBMCs or T cells enriched from blood (not recorded which). All receptors derive from a man between 35 and 55 years old who had recovered from COVID-19.

The CDR3 here is CASSYSIEELIYEQYF. Here the CDR3 DNA reads TGTGCCAGCAGTTACTCGATAGAGGAGCTTATCTACGAGCAGTACTTC. V gene TRBV6-5 combines with J gene TRBJ2-7, with unresolved D. CDR1 MNHEY and CDR2 SVGAGI come from the germline V gene. V dropped 0 bases and J dropped 3 bases, with 15 bases sitting between them. The CDR3 totals 16 residues.

This chain joins TRBV11-3 and TRBJ1-1; D remains unclear. The CDR3 covers 13 residues. Germline V gives CDR1 SGHNT, CDR2 YENEEA. The V end lost 4 bases, the J end lost 3 bases, and 9 bases lay between the germline ends. Written as DNA, the CDR3 is TGTGCCAGCAGCTCTTTCCCGGACACTGAAGCTTTCTTT. Translating it yields CASSSFPDTEAFF.

This clone was counted between two and nine times. The chain joins TRBV5-1 to TRBJ1-4, with a weak D call TRBD1 (5 bases). Germline V lookup: CDR1 SGHRS, CDR2 YFSETQ. V was cut by 4 bases and J by 4 bases, with 14 bases left in between. This CDR3 has 15 amino acids. The CDR3 here is CASSLGTGVNEKLFF. CDR3 coding DNA: TGCGCCAGCAGCCTCGGGACTGGCGTTAATGAAAAACTGTTTTTT.

This chain joins TRBV9 and TRBJ1-1, with a tentative D call TRBD1 (6 bases). Trimming pared 4 bases from V and 1 base from J, leaving 11 bases between. The CDR3 spans 14 residues. Germline values: CDR1 SGDLS, CDR2 YYNGEE. CDR3 sequence reads: CASSFRDKNTEAFF. The CDR3 region has the DNA TGTGCCAGCAGCTTCAGGGACAAGAACACTGAAGCTTTCTTT.

The V and J genes are TRBV6-6 and TRBJ2-7; D might be TRBD2 (6 bases). The CDR3 runs to 14 residues. The germline gives CDR1 MNHNY, CDR2 SVGAGI (reference sequence). V lost 6 bases and J 2 bases, leaving 14 bases between the germline ends. Here the CDR3 DNA reads TGTGCCAGCAGCGCCAGCGGGCTCCCCTACGAGCAGTACTTC. It encodes CASSASGLPYEQYF.

This sequence joins TRBV6-5 and TRBJ2-3, with 7 nucleotides matching TRBD1. CDR3 length: 13 amino acids. In germline, CDR1 is MNHEY, CDR2 SVGAGI. The V segment lost 9 bases and the J segment 0 bases; nucleotides outside the gene matches: 3. The CDR3 protein is CASGTASTDTQYF. Here the CDR3 DNA reads TGTGCCAGTGGGACAGCGAGCACAGATACGCAGTATTTT.

This chain joins TRBV4-1 and TRBJ2-5, with TRBD1 identical over 7 bases. CDR3 length equals 16 residues. J gave up 1 base and V 1 base, and 6 bases lay outside the gene matches. Germline assignment: CDR1 MGHRA and CDR2 YSYEKL. CDR3: CASSQVGRGSQETQYF. Written as DNA, the CDR3 is TGCGCCAGCAGCCAAGTTGGCAGGGGGAGCCAAGAGACCCAGTACTTC.

The V call is TRBV5-1, the J call TRBJ1-1, with D hard to call. The CDR3 contains 13 residues. The germline V and J ends were trimmed by 1 base and 3 bases, with 7 bases remaining between them. Germline V gene lookup returns CDR1 SGHRS and CDR2 YFSETQ. The CDR3 DNA sequence: TGCGCCAGCAGCTTGTACGGGGACACTGAAGCTTTCTTT. As protein: CASSLYGDTEAFF.

The chain links TRBV6-5 to TRBJ2-7, with TRBD2 identical over 8 bases. The CDR3 runs 14 residues. With 6 bases clipped from V and 8 bases from J, the junction kept 12 bases outside the gene matches. Germline V CDR1 and CDR2: MNHEY, SVGAGI. As DNA, the CDR3 is TGTGCCAGCAGACGCTTAGCGGGGCTTGATCAGCAGTACTTC. Translating gives CASRRLAGLDQQYF.

This sequence joins TRBV28 and TRBJ2-1; possible D gene TRBD2, 5 bases. CDR1 is MDHEN and CDR2 is SYDVKM in the germline V gene. V was cut by 3 bases and J by 4 bases, with 7 bases left in between. There are 13 residues in the CDR3. The CDR3 spells CASSLGEYNEQFF. The CDR3 nucleotides read TGTGCCAGCAGTTTGGGAGAATACAATGAGCAGTTCTTC.